Listed here are 13 T cell receptor beta chains from one sample, sequenced in a study of cytomegalovirus exposure and HLA in healthy donors. Primers: 60 Vbeta forward and 13 Jbeta reverse. Assay used: immunoSEQ multiplex PCR; TCRdb lists only in-frame clones, some missing. The data contain more than 90,000 clones, about 80% of them singletons. Input material: PBMCs. The receptors derive from a young man in good health and CMV-seronegative.

The J gene is TRBJ1-5, the V gene TRBV11-3; TRBD1 is a possible D gene (6 bases). V lost 6 bases, J lost 6 bases, and 18 bases lay in between. Per germline, CDR1 SGHNT and CDR2 YENEEA. There are 15 residues in the CDR3. DNA for the CDR3: TGTGCCAGCAGTCCCGGGGTGGGGGCGGGTCAGCCCCAGCATTTT. Translating it yields CASSPGVGAGQPQHF.

CDR3: CASSVGSGQGAGETQYF. The CDR3 bases are TGTGCCAGCAGCGTAGGGTCGGGACAGGGAGCCGGGGAGACCCAGTACTTC. The gene calls are TRBV9 and TRBJ2-5; 9 nucleotides line up with TRBD1. This CDR3 contains 17 residues. With V trimmed by 0 bases and J by 5 bases, 11 bases remained unmatched. The V gene's germline CDR1 is SGDLS and CDR2 YYNGEE.

This chain joins TRBV27 and TRBJ2-1; possibly TRBD2 for D (5 bases). CDR3 size: 17 residues. V lost 5 bases and J 1 base, leaving 18 bases between the germline ends. Germline lookup yields CDR1 MNHEY and CDR2 SMNVEV (reference sequence). This CDR3 reads CASSPLGAVGSYNEQFF. In DNA, the CDR3 is TGTGCCAGCAGTCCGCTCGGAGCGGTGGGGTCCTACAATGAGCAGTTCTTC.

The chain is built from TRBV6-1 and TRBJ1-4, with TRBD1 as a possible D gene (5 bases). CDR1 is MNHNS, CDR2 SASEGT, per germline. Trimming removed 9 bases at V and 4 bases at J, with 15 bases between. The CDR3 covers 14 residues. For the CDR3, the DNA is TGTGCCAGTCGCAAGGGGCACCTTAATGAAAAACTGTTTTTT. Its translation: CASRKGHLNEKLFF.

The chain recombines TRBV5-6 with TRBJ2-7; 10 positions agree with TRBD2. V lost 5 bases to trimming and J lost 6 bases; unmatched junction nucleotides: 8. The CDR3 loop spans 14 amino acids. The germline V gene has CDR1 SGHDT and CDR2 YYEEEE. CDR3 region: CASSRAGGPSEQYV. In nucleotides, the CDR3 is TGTGCCAGCAGTAGAGCGGGAGGGCCTAGCGAGCAGTACGTC.

This chain connects TRBV7-6 to TRBJ1-5, with D unresolved. The germline gives CDR1 SGHVS, CDR2 FNYEAQ. The CDR3 is 14 amino acids. The V end was cut by 6 bases, the J end by 0 bases, with 9 bases between. The CDR3 sequence: CASSSEDSNQPQHF. For the CDR3, the DNA is TGTGCCAGCAGTTCAGAAGATAGCAATCAGCCCCAGCATTTT.

This clone has only a few counts. The gene calls are TRBV5-1 and TRBJ2-1; 8 bases are shared with TRBD2. The CDR3 is made up of 14 amino acids. V trimming: 4 bases; J trimming: 5 bases; junction bases outside the gene matches: 5. Germline lookup yields CDR1 SGHRS and CDR2 YFSETQ. CDR3 sequence reads: CASSVKAGDNEQFF. The CDR3 nucleotides are TGCGCCAGCAGCGTGAAAGCGGGAGACAATGAGCAGTTCTTC.

The J gene is TRBJ1-2, the V gene TRBV27; TRBD1 matches 10 bases. The V gene's germline CDR1 is MNHEY and CDR2 SMNVEV (reference sequence). Trimming took 6 bases from V and 8 from J; bases not matched to a gene: 21. The CDR3 spans 18 residues. CDR3 in amino acids: CASRIAVGTGESEGGYTF. Here the CDR3 DNA reads TGTGCCAGCAGGATTGCTGTCGGGACAGGGGAATCTGAGGGGGGCTACACCTTC.

This clone was counted only a few times. The CDR3 protein is CASSYRTGSNQPQHF. As DNA, the CDR3 is TGTGCCAGCAGTTACCGTACAGGGAGTAATCAGCCCCAGCATTTT. The chain employs TRBV6-5 and TRBJ1-5, with a weak D call TRBD1 (6 bases). Trimming shortened V by 2 bases and J by 4 bases, and 12 bases separated the two germline ends. CDR1 is MNHEY and CDR2 is SVGAGI in the germline V gene. This CDR3 spans 15 amino acids.

The chain has TRBV29-1 and TRBJ2-2, with 8 bases matching TRBD2. CDR1 and CDR2 (germline): SQVTM, ANQGSEA. Trimming cost V 3 bases and J 2 bases; bases outside gene matches: 11. The CDR3 extends over 17 amino acids. The CDR3 is CSVDGVAGRSNTGELFF. The CDR3 nucleotides read TGCAGCGTTGATGGGGTAGCGGGAAGAAGTAACACCGGGGAGCTGTTTTTT.

The rearrangement uses TRBV6-5 and TRBJ1-1; D remains unclear. V was cut by 3 bases and J by 1 base, with 9 bases left in between. Germline V CDR1 and CDR2: MNHEY, SVGAGI. The CDR3 totals 14 residues. The CDR3 DNA sequence: TGTGCCAGCAGTTATCCTGGAGCGAACACTGAAGCTTTCTTT. Protein: CASSYPGANTEAFF.

The chain combines TRBV5-1 with TRBJ2-2; 7 bases match TRBD1. V shed 0 bases, J shed 0 bases, and the junction held 2 bases outside the gene matches. Germline V gives CDR1 SGHRS, CDR2 YFSETQ. The length of the CDR3 is 16 residues. CDR3: CASSLEGATNTGELFF. The CDR3 region has the DNA TGCGCCAGCAGCTTGGAGGGGGCAACGAACACCGGGGAGCTGTTTTTT.

The chain couples TRBV6-4 to TRBJ1-4; 7 bases agree with TRBD1. The CDR3 spans 15 residues. V lost 4 bases and J lost 5; bases outside the gene matches: 7. CDR1 MRHNA and CDR2 SNTAGT come from the germline V gene. CDR3 residues: CASSASGTENEKLFF. Written as DNA, the CDR3 is TGTGCCAGCAGTGCATCCGGGACAGAAAATGAAAAACTGTTTTTT.